These 19 T cell receptor beta chains were sequenced from one sample in a study of shared clonotypes between healthy human individuals. The assay was immunoSEQ multiplex PCR, and TCRdb's table has in-frame clones only and misses some. Among roughly 1,000,000 clones listed, 75% to 85% were seen once. Sequencing used memory CD4+ T cells from PBMCs. Subset in this sample: CD45RA-negative fraction. These receptors were collected from a man younger than 35 in good health. Some clones in this sample may be carry-over from other donors' samples.

This sequence joins TRBV27 and TRBJ2-3, with TRBD2 matching 7 bases. Germline-derived CDR1 and CDR2 are MNHEY and SMNVEV (reference sequence). Germline trimming cut 2 bases from V and 4 bases from J; bases unmatched to any gene: 15. This CDR3 comprises 18 residues. In nucleotides, the CDR3 is TGTGCCAGCAGTTTACGGGGTCCTGCGGGAGTGGCTTCAGATACGCAGTATTTT. Its translation: CASSLRGPAGVASDTQYF.

This chain joins TRBV28 and TRBJ1-2; D is possibly TRBD1 (5 bases). V lost 4 bases, J lost 5 bases, and 17 bases lay in between. CDR1 MDHEN and CDR2 SYDVKM come from the germline V gene. The CDR3 runs 15 residues. The CDR3 region is CASSSGPGQDYGYTF. For the CDR3, the DNA is TGTGCCAGCAGTTCGGGACCCGGGCAGGATTATGGCTACACCTTC.

The DNA of the CDR3 is TGTGCCAGTAGTATCCGACCTAGCGGGAGGGCCTACAATGAGCAGTTCTTC. Translating it yields CASSIRPSGRAYNEQFF. This chain connects TRBV19 to TRBJ2-1; TRBD2 matches 12 bases. The CDR3 extends over 17 amino acids. V was clipped by 3 bases and J by 2 bases; unmatched bases: 5. Germline CDR1 is LNHDA and CDR2 is SQIVND (reference sequence). Full variable domain (rest looked up from reference TRBV19 and TRBJ2-1): DGGITQSPKYLFRKEGQNVTLSCEQNLNHDAMYWYRQDPGQGLRLIYYSQIVNDFQKGDIAEGYSVSREKKESFPLTVTSAQKNPTAFYLCASSIRPSGRAYNEQFFGPGTRLTVL.

Here the CDR3 reads CASSMAGGQGTYEQYF. CDR3 nucleotide sequence: TGTGCCAGTAGTATGGCTGGGGGACAGGGGACCTACGAGCAGTACTTC. J is TRBJ2-7 and V is TRBV19; 10 bases are a match to TRBD1. CDR1 LNHDA and CDR2 SQIVND come from the germline V gene (reference sequence). V shed 3 bases, J shed 2 bases, and the junction held 7 bases outside the gene matches. CDR3 length: 16 amino acids.

The chain uses TRBV4-2 and TRBJ2-7; 7 bases map to TRBD1. Germline V gene lookup returns CDR1 LGHNA and CDR2 YNFKEQ. After removal of 4 bases from V and 0 bases from J, the junction contained 6 bases not matched to a gene. The CDR3 covers 15 residues. This chain's CDR3 is CASSRGTASSYEQYF. The CDR3 DNA sequence: TGTGCCAGCAGCCGGGGGACAGCGAGCTCCTACGAGCAGTACTTC.

V and J are TRBV7-9 and TRBJ2-7; D perhaps matches TRBD1 (6 bases). Germline V lookup: CDR1 SEHNR, CDR2 FQNEAQ (reference sequence). The V end lost 5 bases, the J end lost 4 bases, and 15 bases lay between the germline ends. CDR3 length: 14 amino acids. CDR3 residues: CASSRTGTSYEQYF. The DNA of the CDR3 is TGTGCCAGCAGCCGTACCGGGACATCGTACGAGCAGTACTTC.

The chain uses TRBV6-6 and TRBJ1-2; D perhaps matches TRBD1 (5 bases). The CDR3 totals 12 residues. Trimming stripped 10 bases from V and 3 bases from J, with 12 bases between. Germline CDR1 reads MNHNY; CDR2 reads SVGAGI (reference sequence). The CDR3 DNA reads TGTGCCACCACCGACAGCTACTATGGCTACACCTTC. Protein sequence: CATTDSYYGYTF.

This clone appeared once. The gene calls are TRBV10-3 and TRBJ2-1; the D is unclear. The CDR3 totals 15 residues. With 0 bases removed from V and 6 bases from J, the gap between germline ends came to 12 bases. Germline CDR1 and CDR2: ENHRY and SYGVKD. The CDR3: CAISESQRSLNEQFF. The CDR3, as DNA: TGTGCCATCAGTGAGTCCCAACGTAGCCTCAATGAGCAGTTCTTC.

This sequence joins TRBV19 and TRBJ2-7; the D gene could be TRBD1 or TRBD2 (6 bases each). Germline-derived CDR1 and CDR2 are LNHDA and SQIVND (reference sequence). Trimming removed 6 bases at V and 1 base at J, with 16 bases between. The CDR3 length is 15 residues. The CDR3 nucleotides are TGTGCCAGTAGCCTAATCGGGGGCCAGTCCTACGAGCAGTACTTC. Its translation: CASSLIGGQSYEQYF. The whole variable domain, filled in from reference TRBV19 and TRBJ2-7, reads DGGITQSPKYLFRKEGQNVTLSCEQNLNHDAMYWYRQDPGQGLRLIYYSQIVNDFQKGDIAEGYSVSREKKESFPLTVTSAQKNPTAFYLCASSLIGGQSYEQYFGPGTRLTVT.

The chain couples TRBV28 to TRBJ2-1; TRBD2 agrees at 10 bases. CDR1 is MDHEN, CDR2 SYDVKM, per germline. The CDR3 loop spans 15 amino acids. Trimming at V came to 3 bases and at J to 10 bases, leaving 9 bases not matched to a gene. CDR3 protein: CASSFVLAGEREQFF. In DNA, the CDR3 is TGTGCCAGCAGTTTTGTCCTAGCGGGAGAGCGGGAGCAGTTCTTC. The full variable domain, its missing parts supplied by reference TRBV28 and TRBJ2-1, is DVKVTQSSRYLVKRTGEKVFLECVQDMDHENMFWYRQDPGLGLRLIYFSYDVKMKEKGDIPEGYSVSREKKERFSLILESASTNQTSMYLCASSFVLAGEREQFFGPGTRLTVL.

This clone turned up a few times. CDR3 coding DNA: TGTGCCAGCAGTTTATCGGGGGTAGCTTTCTTT. As protein: CASSLSGVAFF. The V call is TRBV27, the J call TRBJ1-1; D might be TRBD1 (5 bases). The length of the CDR3 is 11 residues. Trimming took off 0 bases at V and 10 bases at J, with 6 bases between the two ends. The germline CDR1 and CDR2 sequences are MNHEY and SMNVEV (reference sequence).

The chain carries TRBV6-6 and TRBJ2-5; a possible D gene is TRBD1 (5 bases). The CDR3 is 13 residues long. Looked up from germline, CDR1 is MNHNY and CDR2 is SVGAGI (reference sequence). V gave up 10 bases and J gave up 2 bases, with 14 bases separating them. For the CDR3, the DNA is TGTGCCATCAGAGAGACAGCTCAAGAGACCCAGTACTTC. It yields the protein CAIRETAQETQYF.

This clone came up many times. V usage is TRBV11-2 and J usage is TRBJ2-1, with TRBD1 matching over 7 bases. The CDR3 loop spans 15 amino acids. Germline lookup yields CDR1 SGHAT and CDR2 FQNNGV. Trimming at V came to 5 bases and at J to 2 bases, leaving 6 bases not matched to a gene. The CDR3 region has the DNA TGTGCCAGCAGCCAAAACAGGGGCCCCTACAATGAGCAGTTCTTC. The encoded protein is CASSQNRGPYNEQFF.

The chain combines TRBV9 with TRBJ2-2; D is possibly TRBD2 (8 bases). V lost 6 bases and J lost 7, with 19 bases in between. CDR1 and CDR2 (germline): SGDLS, YYNGEE. This CDR3 comprises 15 residues. CDR3 loop: CASTPREGAYGELFF. The CDR3 DNA reads as TGTGCCAGCACCCCCCGGGAGGGGGCCTACGGGGAGCTGTTTTTT.

A word on this clone: A far larger clone is only one base removed, so a read error is likely. The chain is built from TRBV9 and TRBJ2-3; 8 bases align to TRBD2. Germline assignment: CDR1 SGDLS and CDR2 YYNGEE. V lost 4 bases to trimming and J lost 0 bases; unmatched junction nucleotides: 4. The CDR3 totals 15 residues. CDR3 loop: CASSPTSGSTDTQYF. For the CDR3, the DNA is TGTGCCAGCAGCCCTACTAGCGGAAGCACAGATACGCAGTATTTT.

The table lists this clone with a few counts. A read error is possible here, since a much larger clone lies one base away. Other DNA sequences within the sample encode an identical CDR3. The chain links TRBV2 to TRBJ2-5; unclear D gene. Germline loops: CDR1 SNHLY, CDR2 FYNNEI. Trimming took off 5 bases at V and 2 bases at J, with 3 bases between the two ends. CDR3 size: 11 residues. CDR3: CASSPQETQYF. The CDR3 nucleotides are TGTGCCAGCAGTCCTCAAGAGACCCAGTACTTC.

The V and J genes are TRBV5-6 and TRBJ2-1; TRBD2 aligns across 7 bases. The length of the CDR3 is 16 residues. Germline CDR1 and CDR2: SGHDT and YYEEEE. The trim removed 0 bases at V and 0 bases at J, leaving 3 bases unmatched. The CDR3 nucleotides are TGTGCCAGCAGCTTGGGGGGGACTACCTCCTACAATGAGCAGTTCTTC. Translation: CASSLGGTTSYNEQFF.

The genes are TRBV28 and TRBJ1-2; 10 positions match TRBD1. V dropped 8 bases and J dropped 5; count of bases not matched to a gene: 8. Germline V gene lookup returns CDR1 MDHEN and CDR2 SYDVKM. CDR3 size: 14 residues. The CDR3: CASSGTGAGYGYTF. Here the CDR3 DNA reads TGTGCCAGCTCCGGGACAGGGGCTGGTTATGGCTACACCTTC.

The chain combines TRBV5-1 with TRBJ2-3; D might be TRBD1 or TRBD2, each matching 5 bases. This CDR3 is 16 amino acids long. Trimming took 0 bases from V and 1 from J, leaving 12 bases between them. The germline CDR1 and CDR2 sequences are SGHRS and YFSETQ. As DNA, the CDR3 is TGCGCCAGCAGCTTGGCTTGGGGGAGTGGCACAGATACGCAGTATTTT. Amino acids: CASSLAWGSGTDTQYF.